This TCR beta chain emerged from a study of T cell clonality in common variable immunodeficiency. Measured with immunoSEQ multiplex PCR; TCRdb has only the in-frame clones, and not every one. The sample presents some 26,000 clones, none singletons. V lost 5 bases and J lost 5, with 12 bases in between. This CDR3 spans 12 amino acids. Germline V lookup: CDR1 DFQATT, CDR2 SNEGSKA (reference sequence). Reduced serum IgG, IgA and/or IgM plus specific antibody deficiency defined CVID. The CVID group had over 12 females and about 30 males, mean age 40. Regarding the study as a whole: Fewer deletions and N-nucleotide insertions were reportedly seen in common variable immunodeficiency TCR beta sequences. TCRbeta clonality was increased in CVID versus healthy controls.

This clone was counted at least ten times. Its antigen remains unidentified. The CDR3 is cut off 3 residues early in the read; its end comes from the germline J gene. Sequences were obtained from peripheral blood mononuclear cells. This TCR was sampled from a human donor with common variable immunodeficiency. V usage is TRBV20-1 and J usage is TRBJ1-2; D not certain. The covered CDR3 bases are TGCAGTGCTGGTGAGGCGGGGTATGGC. Protein: CSAGEAGYG. From start to end, the CDR3 is CSAGEAGYGYTF.